Below, 18 T cell receptor beta chains from the same sample are listed, as sequenced in a study of CD8 T cells in Susac syndrome. RNA amounts of about 0.5 to 1 ug underwent reverse transcription with random hexamers. TCRdb processed the immunoSEQ multiplex PCR reads anew with MiXCR; each CDR3 protein has one entry. The table has fewer than 95,000 distinct CDR3 sequences, roughly 96% seen once. Input material: CD8+ T cells from PBMCs. The receptors shown here come from a human donor with Susac syndrome.

The chain employs TRBV9 and TRBJ2-3; D possibly corresponds to TRBD1 (5 bases). Germline values: CDR1 SGDLS, CDR2 YYNGEE. V lost 0 bases and J 6 bases, leaving 14 bases between the germline ends. This CDR3 is built from 15 residues. CDR3 DNA: TGTGCCAGCAGCGTAGAGTCAGGGCCAGGGGATACGCAGTATTTT. Translation gives CASSVESGPGDTQYF.

The rearrangement uses TRBV5-1 and TRBJ2-1; 8 nucleotides agree with TRBD2. Losses at the gene ends were 3 bases for V and 6 bases for J; bases not matched to a gene: 8. Germline V gene lookup returns CDR1 SGHRS and CDR2 YFSETQ. The CDR3 is 15 amino acids. The CDR3 region is CASSSRSGTSNEQFF. The CDR3 nucleotides are TGCGCCAGCAGCTCCCGTTCCGGGACTAGCAATGAGCAGTTCTTC.

V is TRBV24-1 and J is TRBJ2-5, with D possibly being TRBD2 (6 bases). Per germline, CDR1 KGHDR and CDR2 SFDVKD. Between the trimmed V and J ends, which lost 8 bases and 2 bases, there was a span of 14 bases. The CDR3 consists of 14 residues. The CDR3, as DNA: TGTGCCACCAAGGGTCCTGGGGGGCAAGAGACCCAGTACTTC. It yields the protein CATKGPGGQETQYF.

This clonotype was recorded once. The chain has TRBV5-1 and TRBJ2-1; 13 bases are a match to TRBD2. V was pared by 4 bases and J by 6 bases, with 4 bases of the junction left unmatched. Germline CDR1 and CDR2: SGHRS and YFSETQ. The CDR3 spans 15 residues. The DNA for the CDR3 is TGCGCCAGCAGCGGGGGACTAGCGGGGACCAATGAGCAGTTCTTC. Translating it yields CASSGGLAGTNEQFF.

The chain uses TRBV4-3 and TRBJ2-5, with D possibly being TRBD1 (6 bases). V was clipped by 0 bases and J by 4 bases, with 15 bases between them. In germline, CDR1 is LGHNA, CDR2 YSLEER. The CDR3 has 16 amino acids. The CDR3 sequence is CASSQDSGATGETQYF. CDR3 nucleotide sequence: TGCGCCAGCAGCCAAGATTCAGGGGCTACGGGAGAGACCCAGTACTTC.

The chain employs TRBV30 and TRBJ2-5; 8 bases agree with TRBD1. Per germline, CDR1 GTSNPN and CDR2 SVGIG (reference sequence). With V trimmed by 8 bases and J by 2 bases, 10 bases remained unmatched. The CDR3 runs to 14 residues. The CDR3, as DNA: TGTGCCGGGGGGCCGGGACAGGCTCAAGAGACCCAGTACTTC. The encoded protein is CAGGPGQAQETQYF.

The chain uses TRBV28 and TRBJ1-2; 8 bases agree with TRBD1. CDR3 length: 15 amino acids. Germline trimming cut 3 bases from V and 1 base from J; bases unmatched to any gene: 4. CDR1 and CDR2 from the germline V gene are MDHEN and SYDVKM. CDR3 DNA sequence: TGTGCCAGCAGTTTCCCGGGACAGGTTAACTATGGCTACACCTTC. Protein: CASSFPGQVNYGYTF.

The chain uses TRBV29-1 and TRBJ2-7, with 8 bases that match TRBD1. The CDR3 has 12 amino acids. Germline CDR1 is SQVTM and CDR2 is ANQGSEA. The V segment lost 2 bases and the J segment 4 bases; nucleotides outside the gene matches: 1. CDR3 residues: CSVERQGYEQYF. Written as DNA, the CDR3 is TGCAGCGTTGAAAGACAGGGGTACGAGCAGTACTTC.

The chain joins TRBV9 to TRBJ1-2; TRBD1 might be the D (5 bases). Germline CDR1 and CDR2: SGDLS and YYNGEE. Trimming pared 4 bases from V and 5 bases from J, leaving 15 bases between. The CDR3 contains 14 residues. The CDR3 spells CASSPTTDTYGYTF. In nucleotides, the CDR3 is TGTGCCAGCAGCCCAACGACAGATACTTATGGCTACACCTTC.

The rearrangement joins TRBV30 to TRBJ1-1, with D unresolved. The germline gives CDR1 GTSNPN, CDR2 SVGIG (reference sequence). Trimming removed 6 bases from V and 5 bases from J, with 10 bases in between. There are 11 residues in the CDR3. The CDR3 spells CACLGWTEAFF. CDR3 DNA sequence: TGTGCCTGCCTAGGATGGACTGAAGCTTTCTTT.

This sequence joins TRBV6-5 and TRBJ2-1; no clear D. CDR3 length: 16 amino acids. Germline CDR1 and CDR2: MNHEY and SVGAGI. Trimming shortened V by 2 bases and J by 3 bases, and 14 bases separated the two germline ends. CDR3 nucleotide sequence: TGTGCCAGCAGTTACGGGCCAGAAAGAGGCTACAATGAGCAGTTCTTC. This translates into CASSYGPERGYNEQFF.

The gene calls are TRBV20-1 and TRBJ1-1; perhaps TRBD1 as D (6 bases). CDR1 DFQATT and CDR2 SNEGSKA come from the germline V gene (reference sequence). CDR3 size: 18 residues. Trimming stripped 0 bases from V and 1 base from J, with 21 bases between. CDR3 DNA: TGCAGTGCTAGAGATTTTGTGACGGCGGGACACAAGAACACTGAAGCTTTCTTT. This translates into CSARDFVTAGHKNTEAFF.

This sequence joins TRBV19 and TRBJ2-1, with a possible D match to TRBD1 (5 bases). In germline, CDR1 is LNHDA, CDR2 SQIVND (reference sequence). V lost 6 bases and J lost 5, with 11 bases in between. The CDR3 length is 13 residues. The CDR3 DNA is TGTGCCAGTAGCCTCGGACACAACAATGAGCAGTTCTTC. This sequence encodes CASSLGHNNEQFF.

This chain joins TRBV21-1 and TRBJ1-1. TRBV21-1 is deemed a pseudogene. The CDR3 sequence is 16 residues long. Written as DNA, the CDR3 is TGTGCCAGCAGCTTATATAGGGACGGCTGGAACACTGAAGCTTTCTTT. Protein sequence: CASSLYRDGWNTEAFF.

J is TRBJ2-3 and V is TRBV20-1; TRBD2 might be the D (5 bases). The CDR3 runs 11 residues. Trimming removed 3 bases at V and 5 bases at J, with 6 bases between. The germline V gene has CDR1 DFQATT and CDR2 SNEGSKA (reference sequence). In DNA form, the CDR3 reads TGCAGTGCTAGCGGGGAAGATACGCAGTATTTT. This gives the protein CSASGEDTQYF.

The V and J genes are TRBV6-1 and TRBJ2-5; TRBD1 is a possible D gene (8 bases). The CDR3 runs 16 residues. Germline-derived CDR1 and CDR2 are MNHNS and SASEGT. Trimming removed 7 bases from V and 0 bases from J, with 18 bases in between. CDR3 in amino acids: CASTRLQGGYQETQYF. The CDR3 DNA follows: TGTGCCAGCACCCGATTACAGGGGGGGTACCAAGAGACCCAGTACTTC.

The chain employs TRBV20-1 and TRBJ1-4, with 7 bases fitting TRBD1. From germline, CDR1 is DFQATT and CDR2 SNEGSKA (reference sequence). J gave up 1 base and V 5 bases, and 4 bases lay outside the gene matches. This CDR3 is built from 14 residues. The CDR3 loop reads CSAFYRGTNEKLFF. As DNA, the CDR3 is TGCAGTGCTTTCTACAGGGGAACTAATGAAAAACTGTTTTTT.

The chain carries TRBV7-9 and TRBJ2-7; no definite D call. Trimming stripped 4 bases from V and 3 bases from J, with 13 bases between. This CDR3 is 14 amino acids long. Germline values: CDR1 SEHNR, CDR2 FQNEAQ (reference sequence). CDR3 DNA: TGTGCCAGCAGCTCCAGGCGGACCAGCTACGAGCAGTACTTC. This encodes CASSSRRTSYEQYF.